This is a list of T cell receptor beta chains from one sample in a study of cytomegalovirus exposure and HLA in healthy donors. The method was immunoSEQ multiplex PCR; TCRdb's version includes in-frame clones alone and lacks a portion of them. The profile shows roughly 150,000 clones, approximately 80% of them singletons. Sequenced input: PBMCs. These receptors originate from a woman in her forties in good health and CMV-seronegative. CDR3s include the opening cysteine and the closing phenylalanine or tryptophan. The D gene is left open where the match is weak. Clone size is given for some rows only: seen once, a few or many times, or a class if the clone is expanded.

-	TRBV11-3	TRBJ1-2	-	CASSLSRANYGYTF	TGTGCCAGCAGCTTGTCCAGGGCTAACTATGGCTACACCTTC
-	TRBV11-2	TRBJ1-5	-	CASSSGGSWQPQHF	TGTGCCAGCAGCTCGGGGGGGAGCTGGCAGCCCCAGCATTTT
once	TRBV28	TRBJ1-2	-	CASSPWGGEREYYGYTF	TGTGCCAGCAGCCCTTGGGGTGGAGAGAGGGAATACTATGGCTACACCTTC
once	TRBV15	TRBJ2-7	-	CATSRDRYSYEQYF	TGTGCCACCAGCAGGGACAGATACTCCTACGAGCAGTACTTC
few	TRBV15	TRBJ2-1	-	CATSRVVLHNEQFF	TGTGCCACCAGCAGGGTGGTCCTACACAATGAGCAGTTCTTC
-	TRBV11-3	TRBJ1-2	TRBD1	CASSLDSSTGRTF	TGTGCCAGCAGCTTAGATAGTTCGACAGGGAGGACCTTC
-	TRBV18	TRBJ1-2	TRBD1	CASSYTGTDGYTF	TGTGCCAGCTCATATACCGGGACAGATGGCTACACCTTC
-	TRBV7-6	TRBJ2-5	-	CASSLHPSQETQYF	TGTGCCAGCAGCTTACATCCCAGTCAAGAGACCCAGTACTTC
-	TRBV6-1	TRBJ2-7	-	CASSPDSSYEQYF	TGTGCCAGCAGTCCGGACAGCTCCTACGAGCAGTACTTC
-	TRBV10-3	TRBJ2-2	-	CATNSGAGVDGELFF	TGTGCCACCAATTCAGGGGCGGGAGTCGACGGGGAGCTGTTTTTT
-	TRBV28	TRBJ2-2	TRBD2	CASSLPAFKTSGKITGELFF	TGTGCCAGCAGTTTACCCGCGTTCAAGACTAGCGGGAAAATCACCGGGGAGCTGTTTTTT
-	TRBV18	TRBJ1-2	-	CASSVGEIYGYTF	TGTGCCAGCTCAGTCGGGGAGATCTATGGCTACACCTTC
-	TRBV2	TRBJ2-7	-	CASSVSRGYEQYF	TGTGCCAGCAGTGTATCCCGGGGATACGAGCAGTACTTC
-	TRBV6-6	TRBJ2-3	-	CASSLGGKDTQYF	TGTGCCAGCTCCTTGGGCGGGAAAGATACGCAGTATTTT
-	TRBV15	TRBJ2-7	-	CATSYHPPRERADLGQYF	TGTGCCACCAGTTATCACCCCCCTCGCGAGCGGGCGGACTTAGGGCAGTACTTC
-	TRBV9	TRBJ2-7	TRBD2	CASSVGGTSGYEQYF	TGTGCCAGCAGCGTAGGGGGGACTAGCGGCTACGAGCAGTACTTC
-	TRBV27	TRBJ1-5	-	CASSLSSDQPQHF	TGTGCCAGCAGTTTATCTTCTGATCAGCCCCAGCATTTT
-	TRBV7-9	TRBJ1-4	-	CASSPHRATNEKLFF	TGTGCCAGCAGCCCTCATCGAGCAACTAATGAAAAACTGTTTTTT
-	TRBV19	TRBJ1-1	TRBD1	CASSHTGTGVTEAFF	TGTGCCAGTAGCCATACTGGGACAGGGGTTACTGAAGCTTTCTTT
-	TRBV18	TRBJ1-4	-	CASSPRNGQTVEKLFF	TGTGCCAGCTCACCACGCAACGGACAGACTGTTGAAAAACTGTTTTTT
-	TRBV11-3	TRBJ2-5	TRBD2	CASSSWTSGQETQYF	TGTGCCAGCAGCTCCTGGACTAGCGGGCAAGAGACCCAGTACTTC
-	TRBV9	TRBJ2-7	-	CASSPTGQTGIFSYEQYF	TGTGCCAGCAGCCCCACGGGGCAGACAGGAATTTTCTCCTACGAGCAGTACTTC
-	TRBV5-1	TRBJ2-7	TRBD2	CASSSGTSGSYEQYF	TGCGCCAGCAGCTCGGGGACTAGCGGTTCCTACGAGCAGTACTTC
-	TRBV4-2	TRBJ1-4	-	CASSQDLRGSLNEKLFF	TGTGCCAGCAGCCAAGATCTTCGGGGTAGTCTTAATGAAAAACTGTTTTTT
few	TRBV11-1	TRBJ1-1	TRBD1	CASSLKFTGVANDKAFF	TGTGCCAGCAGCTTGAAGTTCACAGGGGTAGCAAACGACAAAGCTTTCTTT
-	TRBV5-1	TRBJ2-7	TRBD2	CASSFSGGQDEQYF	TGCGCCAGCAGCTTTTCGGGAGGTCAGGACGAGCAGTACTTC
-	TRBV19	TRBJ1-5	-	CASSTSGGNQPQHF	TGTGCCAGTAGTACCAGCGGTGGCAATCAGCCCCAGCATTTT
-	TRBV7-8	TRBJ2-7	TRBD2	CASGRREGPYEQYF	TGTGCCAGCGGGCGGCGGGAGGGCCCCTACGAGCAGTACTTC
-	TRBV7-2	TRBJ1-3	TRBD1	CASSLAHEGAGGNTIYF	TGTGCCAGCAGCTTAGCGCATGAGGGGGCAGGCGGAAACACCATATATTTT
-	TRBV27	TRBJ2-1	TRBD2	CASSLGTSGLNEQFF	TGTGCCAGCAGTTTGGGGACTAGCGGTTTGAATGAGCAGTTCTTC
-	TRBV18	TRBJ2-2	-	CASSPNVGGSNGGELFF	TGTGCCAGCTCACCGAATGTAGGGGGATCCAACGGCGGGGAGCTGTTTTTT
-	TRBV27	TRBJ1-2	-	CASSLSRGGGARYGYTF	TGTGCCAGCAGTTTATCACGTGGGGGGGGCGCCAGGTATGGCTACACCTTC
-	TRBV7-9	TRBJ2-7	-	CASSPTLGGIYEQYF	TGTGCCAGCAGCCCTACTCTCGGGGGAATATACGAGCAGTACTTC
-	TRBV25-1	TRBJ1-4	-	CASSEFSGGTNEKLFF	TGTGCCAGCAGTGAATTCTCGGGGGGGACTAATGAAAAACTGTTTTTT
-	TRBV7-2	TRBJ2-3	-	CASSLGHPPTDTQYF	TGTGCCAGCAGCTTGGGACACCCTCCCACAGATACGCAGTATTTT
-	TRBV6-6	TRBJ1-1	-	CASSYPTRWNTEAFF	TGTGCCAGCAGTTACCCGACAAGATGGAACACTGAAGCTTTCTTT
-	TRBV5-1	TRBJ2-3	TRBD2	CASSSGAGADTQYF	TGCGCCAGCAGCTCGGGAGCGGGAGCAGATACGCAGTATTTT
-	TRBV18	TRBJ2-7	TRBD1	CASSGNWDSPYEQYF	TGTGCCAGCTCAGGCAACTGGGACAGCCCCTACGAGCAGTACTTC